The source of this T cell receptor (beta chain) is a study of patients and donors after allogeneic stem cell transplantation. TCRdb re-derived calls from the RT-PCR reads in MiXCR, one entry per CDR3 protein. The sample has under 200,000 distinct CDR3 sequences, roughly 22% seen once. There are 15 residues in the CDR3. Trimming pared 4 bases from V and 1 base from J, leaving 14 bases between. CDR1 and CDR2 (germline): SQVTM, ANQGSEA. The sequenced material came from blood, either unsorted or a sorted T cell fraction (not recorded which). V usage is TRBV29-1 and J usage is TRBJ2-1; unclear D gene. This TCR came from a human donor who was either an allogeneic HSCT recipient or a stem cell or donor lymphocyte infusion donor (not recorded which). It is not recorded whose cells these are; they may come from a transplant donor. The DNA for the CDR3 is TGCAGCGTTGCGGGTGATGCTGGGTCCTACAATGAGCAGTTCTTC. Protein sequence: CSVAGDAGSYNEQFF.